A selection of T cell receptor beta chains follows, all from one sample in a study of T cells after yellow fever vaccination. Each CDR3 protein gets one entry after TCRdb re-called the 5' RACE reads with MiXCR. The sample records hundreds of thousands of distinct CDR3 sequences, roughly 14% being singletons. The sequences come from PBMCs, collected on the day of the yellow fever booster vaccination. The origin of the receptors is a young man who received the YFV17D yellow fever vaccine. The CDR3 runs from the conserved cysteine through the conserved F or W. The D gene is left open where the match is weak. Expanded clones get a size class; other rows say once, few or many, or leave the size out.

v_call: TRBV3-1; clone_size: .; d_call: TRBD2; j_call: TRBJ2-1; cdr3_aa: CASSSIGTSVSEQFF; cdr3_nt: TGTGCCAGCAGCTCTATTGGGACTAGCGTCAGTGAGCAGTTCTTC
v_call: TRBV12-3/TRBV12-4; clone_size: many; d_call: TRBD2; j_call: TRBJ2-7; cdr3_aa: CASSLGGLAAYEQYF; cdr3_nt: TGTGCCAGCAGTTTAGGAGGACTAGCGGCCTACGAGCAGTACTTC
v_call: TRBV10-1; clone_size: .; d_call: TRBD2; j_call: TRBJ2-7; cdr3_aa: CASSAIAGAEQYF; cdr3_nt: TGCGCCAGCAGTGCGATAGCGGGAGCCGAGCAGTACTTC
v_call: TRBV20-1; clone_size: .; d_call: TRBD1; j_call: TRBJ1-3; cdr3_aa: CSAGTGFIVPGNTIYF; cdr3_nt: TGCAGTGCTGGGACAGGGTTTATAGTTCCTGGAAACACCATATATTTT
v_call: TRBV5-4; clone_size: .; d_call: TRBD2; j_call: TRBJ2-2; cdr3_aa: CASSPGTSGSTGELFF; cdr3_nt: TGTGCCAGCAGCCCAGGGACTAGCGGGAGTACCGGGGAGCTGTTTTTT
v_call: TRBV7-2; clone_size: few; d_call: .; j_call: TRBJ2-1; cdr3_aa: CASSDYYNEQFF; cdr3_nt: TGTGCCAGCAGCGACTATTACAATGAGCAGTTCTTC
v_call: TRBV7-6; clone_size: few; d_call: .; j_call: TRBJ2-7; cdr3_aa: CASSLAPGRSSYEQYF; cdr3_nt: TGTGCCAGCAGCTTAGCCCCAGGGAGGAGCTCCTACGAGCAGTACTTC
v_call: TRBV12-3/TRBV12-4; clone_size: .; d_call: TRBD2; j_call: TRBJ2-3; cdr3_aa: CASSFWGGGADTQYF; cdr3_nt: TGTGCCAGCAGTTTCTGGGGGGGGGGGGCAGATACGCAGTATTTT
v_call: TRBV12-3/TRBV12-4; clone_size: .; d_call: TRBD1; j_call: TRBJ2-7; cdr3_aa: CASRRTRDRAHEQYF; cdr3_nt: TGTGCCAGCAGACGAACCCGGGACAGGGCCCACGAGCAGTACTTC
v_call: TRBV6-2/TRBV6-3; clone_size: .; d_call: TRBD2; j_call: TRBJ2-7; cdr3_aa: CASRKLAGDDEQYF; cdr3_nt: TGTGCCAGCAGGAAACTAGCGGGAGACGACGAGCAGTACTTC
v_call: TRBV20-1; clone_size: few; d_call: TRBD1; j_call: TRBJ2-2; cdr3_aa: CSAYRDRGGTGELFF; cdr3_nt: TGCAGTGCCTACCGGGACAGGGGTGGAACCGGGGAGCTGTTTTTT
v_call: TRBV12-3/TRBV12-4; clone_size: few; d_call: .; j_call: TRBJ2-1; cdr3_aa: CASSLARTSYNEQFF; cdr3_nt: TGTGCCAGCAGTTTAGCTAGGACCTCCTACAATGAGCAGTTCTTC
v_call: TRBV29-1; clone_size: few; d_call: .; j_call: TRBJ1-1; cdr3_aa: CSVTDMNTEAFF; cdr3_nt: TGCAGCGTGACAGATATGAACACTGAAGCTTTCTTT
v_call: TRBV4-3; clone_size: few; d_call: .; j_call: TRBJ2-7; cdr3_aa: CASSQVVAGTYEQYF; cdr3_nt: TGCGCCAGCAGCCAAGTAGTGGCAGGAACCTACGAGCAGTACTTC
v_call: TRBV6-5; clone_size: many; d_call: .; j_call: TRBJ2-1; cdr3_aa: CASSYDGKQFF; cdr3_nt: TGTGCCAGCAGTTATGATGGAAAGCAGTTCTTC
v_call: TRBV15; clone_size: many; d_call: TRBD1; j_call: TRBJ2-5; cdr3_aa: CATSKTGEQETQYF; cdr3_nt: TGTGCCACCAGCAAGACAGGGGAACAAGAGACCCAGTACTTC
v_call: TRBV5-6; clone_size: .; d_call: .; j_call: TRBJ2-2; cdr3_aa: CASSFRAVLTGELFF; cdr3_nt: TGTGCCAGCAGCTTTAGGGCAGTCCTCACCGGGGAGCTGTTTTTT
v_call: TRBV6-1; clone_size: once; d_call: TRBD2; j_call: TRBJ2-1; cdr3_aa: CASTLTSDYNEQFF; cdr3_nt: TGTGCCAGCACCTTGACTAGCGACTACAATGAGCAGTTCTTC
v_call: TRBV2; clone_size: few; d_call: .; j_call: TRBJ2-7; cdr3_aa: CATQSARVNEQYF; cdr3_nt: TGTGCCACCCAGAGCGCTAGGGTTAACGAGCAGTACTTC
v_call: TRBV10-1; clone_size: .; d_call: .; j_call: TRBJ2-3; cdr3_aa: CASSESIGPSTDTQYF; cdr3_nt: TGCGCCAGCAGTGAGTCGATTGGCCCTAGCACAGATACGCAGTATTTT
v_call: TRBV12-5; clone_size: .; d_call: TRBD2; j_call: TRBJ2-5; cdr3_aa: CASLLAGETQYF; cdr3_nt: TGTGCTAGCCTTCTAGCGGGAGAGACCCAGTACTTC
v_call: TRBV4-3; clone_size: .; d_call: .; j_call: TRBJ2-6; cdr3_aa: CASSQWAPGANVLTF; cdr3_nt: TGCGCCAGCAGCCAATGGGCTCCCGGGGCCAACGTCCTGACTTTC
v_call: TRBV15; clone_size: .; d_call: TRBD2; j_call: TRBJ2-1; cdr3_aa: CATSSQLAGGLDEQFF; cdr3_nt: TGTGCCACCAGCAGCCAACTAGCGGGGGGCCTGGATGAGCAGTTCTTC
v_call: TRBV12-3/TRBV12-4; clone_size: .; d_call: .; j_call: TRBJ1-2; cdr3_aa: CAISRGGYGYTF; cdr3_nt: TGTGCCATTTCTAGAGGGGGCTATGGCTACACCTTC
v_call: TRBV4-3; clone_size: .; d_call: TRBD2; j_call: TRBJ2-7; cdr3_aa: CASSRGLAGAVGEQYF; cdr3_nt: TGCGCCAGCAGCCGAGGACTAGCGGGAGCCGTGGGCGAGCAGTACTTC
v_call: TRBV20-1; clone_size: once; d_call: .; j_call: TRBJ1-5; cdr3_aa: CSASAGGQPQHF; cdr3_nt: TGCAGTGCTAGTGCGGGGGGTCAGCCCCAGCATTTT
v_call: TRBV7-3; clone_size: .; d_call: .; j_call: TRBJ2-3; cdr3_aa: CASSLGRGGPSTDTQYF; cdr3_nt: TGTGCCAGCAGCTTAGGCAGGGGGGGACCTAGCACAGATACGCAGTATTTT
v_call: TRBV19; clone_size: .; d_call: .; j_call: TRBJ2-1; cdr3_aa: CATQAVGIRLGSADYNEQFF; cdr3_nt: TGTGCCACCCAAGCGGTAGGAATAAGGTTAGGTAGCGCAGACTACAATGAGCAGTTCTTC
v_call: TRBV27; clone_size: many; d_call: .; j_call: TRBJ2-7; cdr3_aa: CATYSSSYEQYF; cdr3_nt: TGTGCCACCTATTCGAGCTCCTACGAGCAGTACTTC
v_call: TRBV15; clone_size: once; d_call: TRBD1; j_call: TRBJ2-5; cdr3_aa: CATSRGQGGETQYF; cdr3_nt: TGTGCCACCAGCCGCGGACAGGGCGGGGAGACCCAGTACTTC
v_call: TRBV9; clone_size: many; d_call: .; j_call: TRBJ2-1; cdr3_aa: CASSVTGGPYNEQFF; cdr3_nt: TGTGCCAGCAGCGTCACCGGGGGTCCCTACAATGAGCAGTTCTTC
v_call: TRBV5-1; clone_size: .; d_call: TRBD1; j_call: TRBJ2-7; cdr3_aa: CASSFRTGGYEQYF; cdr3_nt: TGCGCCAGCAGCTTCCGGACAGGGGGTTACGAGCAGTACTTC
v_call: TRBV4-3; clone_size: many; d_call: .; j_call: TRBJ1-5; cdr3_aa: CASSQGTGNQPQHF; cdr3_nt: TGCGCCAGCAGCCAAGGGACGGGCAATCAGCCCCAGCATTTT
v_call: TRBV5-5; clone_size: few; d_call: .; j_call: TRBJ1-5; cdr3_aa: CASSLQGQGNQPQHF; cdr3_nt: TGTGCCAGCAGCTTACAGGGCCAGGGCAATCAGCCCCAGCATTTT
v_call: TRBV3-1; clone_size: .; d_call: .; j_call: TRBJ1-6; cdr3_aa: CASSQGRPNSPLHF; cdr3_nt: TGTGCCAGCAGCCAAGGCCGGCCTAATTCACCCCTCCACTTT
v_call: TRBV5-1; clone_size: few; d_call: .; j_call: TRBJ1-2; cdr3_aa: CASSLGTLYGYTF; cdr3_nt: TGCGCCAGCAGCTTGGGCACCCTCTATGGCTACACCTTC
v_call: TRBV5-6; clone_size: .; d_call: .; j_call: TRBJ1-1; cdr3_aa: CASSLNGQGVPEAFF; cdr3_nt: TGTGCCAGCAGCTTGAATGGCCAGGGAGTACCTGAAGCTTTCTTT
v_call: TRBV20-1; clone_size: many; d_call: .; j_call: TRBJ2-7; cdr3_aa: CSAKKSSYEQYF; cdr3_nt: TGCAGTGCTAAAAAGAGCTCCTACGAGCAGTACTTC
v_call: TRBV27; clone_size: .; d_call: .; j_call: TRBJ2-7; cdr3_aa: CATRTGGLVGEQYF; cdr3_nt: TGTGCCACCCGGACCGGGGGCCTAGTCGGCGAGCAGTACTTC
v_call: TRBV3-1; clone_size: .; d_call: TRBD2; j_call: TRBJ2-1; cdr3_aa: CASSTPGLGHYNEQFF; cdr3_nt: TGTGCCAGCAGCACACCGGGACTAGGACATTACAATGAGCAGTTCTTC
v_call: TRBV7-2; clone_size: .; d_call: .; j_call: TRBJ2-7; cdr3_aa: CASTRRGGAGSYEQYF; cdr3_nt: TGTGCCAGCACCCGTAGGGGGGGCGCAGGGTCCTACGAGCAGTACTTC
v_call: TRBV29-1; clone_size: .; d_call: .; j_call: TRBJ1-2; cdr3_aa: CSVERGRPGYTF; cdr3_nt: TGCAGCGTCGAGAGGGGCAGGCCCGGCTACACCTTC
v_call: TRBV9; clone_size: .; d_call: TRBD1; j_call: TRBJ2-2; cdr3_aa: CVSSVVGRQGGELFF; cdr3_nt: TGTGTCAGCAGCGTAGTTGGGAGACAGGGCGGGGAGCTGTTTTTT
v_call: TRBV27; clone_size: many; d_call: TRBD1; j_call: TRBJ1-1; cdr3_aa: CASSGLQGGNTEAFF; cdr3_nt: TGTGCCAGCAGTGGCCTTCAGGGGGGCAACACTGAAGCTTTCTTT
v_call: TRBV27; clone_size: few; d_call: .; j_call: TRBJ1-6; cdr3_aa: CASSQTGYNSPLHF; cdr3_nt: TGTGCCAGCAGTCAGACAGGTTATAATTCACCCCTCCACTTT
v_call: TRBV30; clone_size: .; d_call: .; j_call: TRBJ2-7; cdr3_aa: CAWTSSYEQYF; cdr3_nt: TGTGCCTGGACCAGCTCCTACGAGCAGTACTTC
v_call: TRBV4-3; clone_size: .; d_call: .; j_call: TRBJ2-5; cdr3_aa: CASSQGTGHSGETQYF; cdr3_nt: TGCGCCAGCAGCCAGGGAACCGGACACTCCGGGGAGACCCAGTACTTC
v_call: TRBV29-1; clone_size: .; d_call: .; j_call: TRBJ2-3; cdr3_aa: CSVIGQGGFTDTQYF; cdr3_nt: TGCAGCGTCATAGGACAGGGAGGGTTCACAGATACGCAGTATTTT
v_call: TRBV30; clone_size: once; d_call: .; j_call: TRBJ2-7; cdr3_aa: CAWSGPSGEQYF; cdr3_nt: TGTGCCTGGTCGGGACCATCAGGGGAGCAGTACTTC
v_call: TRBV28; clone_size: .; d_call: .; j_call: TRBJ2-4; cdr3_aa: CASSFPGLNIQYF; cdr3_nt: TGTGCCAGCAGTTTCCCAGGGTTAAACATTCAGTACTTC
v_call: TRBV7-2; clone_size: .; d_call: TRBD2; j_call: TRBJ2-1; cdr3_aa: CASRRLAGAQGGAEQFF; cdr3_nt: TGTGCCAGCAGACGACTAGCGGGAGCCCAAGGAGGCGCTGAGCAGTTCTTC
v_call: TRBV7-9; clone_size: .; d_call: .; j_call: TRBJ2-1; cdr3_aa: CASSSPGQTFNEQFF; cdr3_nt: TGTGCCAGCAGCTCCCCCGGACAGACCTTCAATGAGCAGTTCTTC
v_call: TRBV20-1; clone_size: .; d_call: .; j_call: TRBJ2-3; cdr3_aa: CSSGGGSTDTQYF; cdr3_nt: TGCAGTTCGGGGGGCGGGAGTACAGATACGCAGTATTTT
v_call: TRBV20-1; clone_size: many; d_call: .; j_call: TRBJ2-7; cdr3_aa: CSAQWLSYEQYF; cdr3_nt: TGCAGTGCCCAATGGCTGAGCTACGAGCAGTACTTC
v_call: TRBV5-6; clone_size: .; d_call: .; j_call: TRBJ2-3; cdr3_aa: CASSLEESDTQYF; cdr3_nt: TGTGCCAGCAGCTTGGAGGAGTCAGATACGCAGTATTTT
v_call: TRBV20-1; clone_size: few; d_call: .; j_call: TRBJ2-3; cdr3_aa: CSASKASDTQYF; cdr3_nt: TGCAGTGCTAGCAAAGCGTCAGATACGCAGTATTTT
v_call: TRBV18; clone_size: few; d_call: TRBD2; j_call: TRBJ2-1; cdr3_aa: CASSREGGRAYNEQFF; cdr3_nt: TGTGCCAGCTCAAGAGAAGGCGGGAGGGCCTACAATGAGCAGTTCTTC